This passage covers 7 T cell receptor beta chains from one sample sequenced in a study of cytomegalovirus exposure and HLA in healthy donors. The study ran its PCR with 60 Vbeta and 13 Jbeta primers. Profiling relied on immunoSEQ multiplex PCR, and the TCRdb table lists in-frame clones only, not all of them. Of 100,000 to 150,000 clones in the sample, roughly three quarters were seen once. Sequencing used PBMCs. Receptors originate from a woman in her 40s in good health and CMV-seronegative.

The chain carries TRBV19 and TRBJ1-1; TRBD1 is a possible D gene (6 bases). The ends were cut back, 7 bases at V and 4 bases at J, with 19 bases in the middle. Germline lookup yields CDR1 LNHDA and CDR2 SQIVND (reference sequence). The CDR3 totals 15 residues. CDR3 region: CASNAQGGWSTEAFF. The CDR3 DNA reads TGTGCCAGTAATGCACAGGGCGGGTGGAGCACTGAAGCTTTCTTT.

The chain couples TRBV6-6 to TRBJ2-4, with D perhaps matching TRBD2 (5 bases). The CDR3 length is 14 residues. Germline CDR1 reads MNHNY; CDR2 reads SVGAGI (reference sequence). V shed 8 bases and J shed 0 bases, with 11 bases lying between them. The CDR3 is CASEDGLAKNIQYF. Here the CDR3 DNA reads TGTGCCAGCGAGGACGGACTAGCCAAAAACATTCAGTACTTC.

V usage is TRBV5-6 and J usage is TRBJ1-4; TRBD1 might be the D (6 bases). The V gene lost 3 bases and the J gene lost 3 bases, with 9 bases spanning the gap. The CDR3 is 14 amino acids. Germline V gene lookup returns CDR1 SGHDT and CDR2 YYEEEE. The chain's CDR3 is CASSYRVPNEKLFF. The CDR3 bases are TGTGCCAGCAGCTACAGGGTCCCTAATGAAAAACTGTTTTTT.

This clone was recorded once. CDR3 in DNA: TGCGCCAGCAGCTTGGAGGGTAGCGGGGGGCAAGAGACCCAGTACTTC. Protein sequence: CASSLEGSGGQETQYF. The chain recombines TRBV5-1 with TRBJ2-5; 10 bases line up with TRBD2. The V and J ends lost 0 bases and 2 bases, in that order; junction bases with no gene match: 4. The germline gives CDR1 SGHRS, CDR2 YFSETQ. CDR3 size: 16 residues.

The V call is TRBV27, the J call TRBJ1-1, with D hard to call. Between the trimmed V and J ends, which lost 6 bases and 1 base, there was a span of 12 bases. Germline CDR1 and CDR2: MNHEY and SMNVEV (reference sequence). The CDR3 runs to 14 residues. CDR3: CASSDGLRNTEAFF. The CDR3 DNA sequence: TGTGCCAGCAGCGACGGACTTAGGAACACTGAAGCTTTCTTT.

In its sample, this clone was seen once. The chain joins TRBV18 to TRBJ1-3; D is uncertain. Trimming stripped 3 bases from V and 0 bases from J, with 15 bases between. Germline loops: CDR1 KGHSH, CDR2 LQKENI. This CDR3 comprises 17 residues. The CDR3 here is CASSPREAQSSGNTIYF. In nucleotides, the CDR3 is TGTGCCAGCTCACCGAGGGAAGCCCAGAGCTCTGGAAACACCATATATTTT.

The chain couples TRBV6-1 to TRBJ1-6; tentatively, D is TRBD1 (6 bases). Germline values: CDR1 MNHNS, CDR2 SASEGT. The CDR3 length is 17 residues. Trimming removed 2 bases from V and 0 bases from J, with 11 bases in between. The CDR3 nucleotides read TGTGCCAGCAGTGAACAGGGGCAGAGCTCCTATAATTCACCCCTCCACTTT. This translates into CASSEQGQSSYNSPLHF.